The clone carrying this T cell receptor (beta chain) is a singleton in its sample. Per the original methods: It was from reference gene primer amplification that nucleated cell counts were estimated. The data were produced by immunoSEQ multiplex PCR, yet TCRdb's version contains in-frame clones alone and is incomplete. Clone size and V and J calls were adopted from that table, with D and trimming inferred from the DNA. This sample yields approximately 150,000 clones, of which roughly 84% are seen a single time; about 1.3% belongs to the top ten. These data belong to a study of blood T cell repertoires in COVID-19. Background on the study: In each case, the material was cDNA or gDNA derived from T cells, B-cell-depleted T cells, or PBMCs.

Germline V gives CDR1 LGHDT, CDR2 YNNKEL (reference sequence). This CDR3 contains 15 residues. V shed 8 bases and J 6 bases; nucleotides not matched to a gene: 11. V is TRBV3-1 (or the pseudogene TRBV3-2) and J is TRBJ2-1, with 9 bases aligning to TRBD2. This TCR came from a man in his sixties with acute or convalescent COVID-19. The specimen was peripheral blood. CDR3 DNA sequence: TGTGCCAGCTCCCTCCGGCGGGGGGGGGCCAATGAGCAGTTCTTC. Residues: CASSLRRGGANEQFF.